This T cell receptor (beta chain) was sequenced for a study of cytomegalovirus exposure and HLA in healthy donors. Study-level findings and limits: The study put about 180 TCR beta chains on its list as cytomegalovirus-associated.

This clone came up once. The antigen is undetermined. Primers included in the PCR were 60 Vbeta and 13 Jbeta primers. This table comes from immunoSEQ multiplex PCR, and its TCRdb copy is limited to in-frame clones, with some not included. The sample consists of some 97,000 clones, around 80% of them appearing once. Germline loops: CDR1 SGHTA, CDR2 FQGNSA. The CDR3 has 14 amino acids. After removal of 5 bases from V and 2 bases from J, the junction contained 5 bases not matched to a gene. The sequenced material came from PBMCs. J is TRBJ2-5 and V is TRBV7-2; 7 bases map to TRBD2. The receptor's source is a female donor in good health and CMV-seropositive. Written as DNA, the CDR3 is TGTGCCAGCAGCACAAGCGGGGCTCAAGAGACCCAGTACTTC. Its translation is CASSTSGAQETQYF.